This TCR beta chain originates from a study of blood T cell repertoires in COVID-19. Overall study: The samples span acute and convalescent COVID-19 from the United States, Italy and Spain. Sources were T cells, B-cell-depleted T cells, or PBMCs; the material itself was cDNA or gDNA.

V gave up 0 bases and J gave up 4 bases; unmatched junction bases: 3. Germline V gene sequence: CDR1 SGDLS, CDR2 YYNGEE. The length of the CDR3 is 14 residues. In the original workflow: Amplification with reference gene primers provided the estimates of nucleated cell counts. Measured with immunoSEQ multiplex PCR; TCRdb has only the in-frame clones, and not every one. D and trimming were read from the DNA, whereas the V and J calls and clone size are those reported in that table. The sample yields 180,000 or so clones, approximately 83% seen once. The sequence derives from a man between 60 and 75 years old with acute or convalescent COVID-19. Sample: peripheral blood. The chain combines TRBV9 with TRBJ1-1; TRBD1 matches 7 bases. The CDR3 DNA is TGTGCCAGCAGCGTAGGAGGGGGCGCCACTGAAGCTTTCTTT. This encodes CASSVGGGATEAFF.